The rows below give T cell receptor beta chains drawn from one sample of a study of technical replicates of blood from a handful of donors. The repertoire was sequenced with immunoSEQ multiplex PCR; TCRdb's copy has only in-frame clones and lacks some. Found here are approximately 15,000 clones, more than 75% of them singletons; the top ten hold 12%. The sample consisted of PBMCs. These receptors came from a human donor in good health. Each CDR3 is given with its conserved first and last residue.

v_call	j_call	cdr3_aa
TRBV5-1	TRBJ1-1	CASTPTGRNTEAFF
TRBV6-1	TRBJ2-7	CASSTGAPTEQYF
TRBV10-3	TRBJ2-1	CAISERGENNEQFF
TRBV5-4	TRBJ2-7	CASSLAGPDDEQYF
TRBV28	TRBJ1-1	CASNGGQLNTEAFF
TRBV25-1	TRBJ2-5	CASSERGYQETQYF
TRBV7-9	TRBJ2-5	CASSAGLGGETQYF
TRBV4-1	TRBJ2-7	CASRREASGGSSSYEQYF
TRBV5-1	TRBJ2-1	CASSLGGRGNEQFF
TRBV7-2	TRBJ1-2	CASSSGSGYGYTF
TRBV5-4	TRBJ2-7	CASSLGTSGLNEQYF
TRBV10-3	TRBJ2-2	CAISDELAGNYGELFF
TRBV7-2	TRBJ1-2	CASSLNTGGIYGYTF
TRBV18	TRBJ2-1	CASSPPSGVNNEQFF
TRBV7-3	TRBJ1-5	CASSLIAGRVTGNQPQHF
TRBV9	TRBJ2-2	CASARGDRDTGELFF
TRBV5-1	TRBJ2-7	CASSLGLASYEQYF
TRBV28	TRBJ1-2	CASSFGSLGPLNYGYTF
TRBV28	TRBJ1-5	CASSDREEVQPQHF
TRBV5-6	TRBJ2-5	CASSAPGTGLQETQYF
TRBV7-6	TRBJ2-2	CASSPKQGSAGELFF
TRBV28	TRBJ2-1	CASSLSGSGAYNEQFF
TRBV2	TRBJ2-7	CASSGQGRSYEQYF
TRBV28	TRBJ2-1	CASRPRLGSNEQFF
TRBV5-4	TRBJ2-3	CASSNPSGKTDTQYF
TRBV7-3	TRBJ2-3	CASSLKVVPDTQYF
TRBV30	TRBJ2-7	CARWGVRGEQYF
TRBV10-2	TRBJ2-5	CASSEGRLAMSQETQYF
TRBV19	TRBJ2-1	CAIAGLNNEQFF
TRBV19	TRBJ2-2	CASSIKTGELFF
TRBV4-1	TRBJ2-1	CASSQDPPLAGLYNEQFF
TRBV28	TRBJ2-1	CATNQVPLAGAGAEQFF
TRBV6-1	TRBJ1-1	CASTRDRVNTEAFF
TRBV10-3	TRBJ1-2	CAISWDRVRGYTF
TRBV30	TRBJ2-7	CAWSLVGVYEQYF
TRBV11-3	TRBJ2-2	CASSLAATGTNTGELFF
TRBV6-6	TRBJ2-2	CASSYSREGTGELFF
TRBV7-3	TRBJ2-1	CASSPLGLAVIGEQFF
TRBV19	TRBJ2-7	CASSMRLSYEQYF